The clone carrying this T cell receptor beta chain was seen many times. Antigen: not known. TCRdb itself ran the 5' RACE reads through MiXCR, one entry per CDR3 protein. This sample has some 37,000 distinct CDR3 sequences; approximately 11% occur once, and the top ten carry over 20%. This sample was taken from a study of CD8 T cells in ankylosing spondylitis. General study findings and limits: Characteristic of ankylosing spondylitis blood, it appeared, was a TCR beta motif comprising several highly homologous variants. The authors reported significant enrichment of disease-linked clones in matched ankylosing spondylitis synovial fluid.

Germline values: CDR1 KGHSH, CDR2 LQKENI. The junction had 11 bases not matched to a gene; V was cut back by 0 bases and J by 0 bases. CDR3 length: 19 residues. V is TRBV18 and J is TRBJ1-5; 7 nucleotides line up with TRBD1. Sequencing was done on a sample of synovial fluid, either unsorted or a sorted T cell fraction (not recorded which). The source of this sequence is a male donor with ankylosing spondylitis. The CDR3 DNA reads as TGTGCCAGCTCACCACCGTACAGGGGAGGGCCCTATAGCAATCAGCCCCAGCATTTT. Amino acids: CASSPPYRGGPYSNQPQHF.